These T cell receptor beta chains were read from a single sample in a study of tumor and adjacent non-tumor tissue in lung cancer. A single record per CDR3 protein comes from TCRdb applying MiXCR to the multiplex PCR reads. The sample contains about 110,000 distinct CDR3 sequences, about 65% of which appear only once. Material: distant non-tumor lung tissue. These receptors came from a man aged 55 to 70 with non-small cell lung cancer. CDR3s include the opening cysteine and the closing phenylalanine or tryptophan. The order of the fields is V gene, CDR3 protein.

TRBV6-2/TRBV6-3 | CASSYGQGLKGLPQHF
TRBV6-2/TRBV6-3 | CASSRWDNDGCTF
TRBV12-3/TRBV12-4 | CASSLALGSMINSPLHF
TRBV6-1 | CASSRVSSYNSPLHF
TRBV7-9 | CASKNPSPGQHNEQFF
TRBV29-1 | CSVEDSTVHGYTF
TRBV10-3 | CAISDGTNYGYTF
TRBV6-2/TRBV6-3 | CACSYFQGQPAFPEAFF
TRBV11-1 | CASSLAGGSYNEQFF
TRBV4-1 | CAGSQYGTGVTGKLFF
TRBV6-6 | CASSPASGCNCGYTF
TRBV7-9 | CASSLRDGTEAFF
TRBV29-1 | CSGRQGVGYTF
TRBV5-1 | CASSLGSSGDSTDTQYF
TRBV11-2 | CTTITTSGSGETQYF
TRBV4-3 | CAGSHTSNQETQYF
TRBV29-1 | CSVEFYWTSGGKQETQYF
TRBV29-1 | CNAQRGDTQCF
TRBV30 | CAWSKGAGGYSNQPQHF
TRBV12-3/TRBV12-4 | CASSFLGSADTQYF
TRBV12-3/TRBV12-4 | CASSLARGLNRNNEQLF
TRBV30 | CAWNGGGASSYNEQFF
TRBV6-5 | CVSSYPYEGINTGKLFF
TRBV6-6 | CTSTRPGSPLHF
TRBV7-8 | CASSPSPNNEKLFF
TRBV6-5 | CASSYEAITEAFF
TRBV12-3/TRBV12-4 | CAISLRSGSRETQYF
TRBV5-4 | CDSSLQGAYEQYF
TRBV15 | CATSFGTSGSKQYF
TRBV6-4 | CDKEQSEEKTQYF
TRBV20-1 | CSAREDWGEQCF
TRBV29-1 | CSVVINEQFF
TRBV6-1 | CASARSFAYEQSF
TRBV11-1 | CTSSSARSRKTQYF
TRBV4-2 | CVSSQIAGRDNEQFF
TRBV20-1 | CSAPSLAGTYNEQFF
TRBV12-3/TRBV12-4 | CASSSRGRVGNTIYF
TRBV4-2 | CASSQTLSDSRYEQYF
TRBV12-3/TRBV12-4 | CASSPWGTDTQYF
TRBV20-1 | CSARDNSGRGDIQYF
TRBV4-2 | CACSQGKWSPLHF
TRBV10-2 | CASSELGGYGQYF
TRBV6-6 | CASSYPGHNEKLFF
TRBV29-1 | CSVAFRERGTDTQYF
TRBV13 | CASSSPPGPQHF
TRBV12-3/TRBV12-4 | CASTARGDTIYF
TRBV10-3 | CAISESPLRLAGVRTGELFF
TRBV13 | CASSPRSVYEQYF
TRBV12-3/TRBV12-4 | CASRSQETQYF
TRBV28 | CASSFPTPRLAASTDTQFF
TRBV11-3 | CVSSRSQGATEAFF
TRBV12-3/TRBV12-4 | CVSSLDPSSGGSQETQYF
TRBV4-3 | CASSQTGTAGESQYF
TRBV20-1 | CSAGTSGRNQETQYF
TRBV6-1 | CAGSVEGLGAPFYEQYF
TRBV5-5 | CASSTGTFSGETQYF
TRBV11-1 | CASSRAGTDKSYGYIF